The 5 T cell receptor beta chains below were found in one sample sequenced in a study of T cell responses to AZD1222 COVID-19 vaccine. Sequencing used immunoSEQ multiplex PCR; TCRdb keeps in-frame clones, though not all of them. The table lists 240,000 or so clones, over 85% of them singletons. The specimen comprised peripheral blood, sampled on day 0 of AZD1222 vaccination. These receptors were obtained from an adult in good health.

As DNA, the CDR3 is TGTGCCAGCACCCTCGGAGAGTGGGCTGAAGCTTTCTTT. It specifies CASTLGEWAEAFF. The chain employs TRBV12-3 or TRBV12-4 and TRBJ1-1, with D hard to call. The CDR3 totals 13 residues. V lost 7 bases and J 6 bases, leaving 15 bases between the germline ends.

The rearrangement links TRBV11-2 to TRBJ2-1, with 10 positions matching TRBD2. The CDR3 runs to 19 residues. CDR1 SGHAT and CDR2 FQNNGV come from the germline V gene. Germline trimming cut 7 bases from V and 8 bases from J; bases unmatched to any gene: 23. DNA for the CDR3: TGTGCCAGCACCTCGCTTGAGGGTTCTAGCGGGAGTACTGGCTATGAGCAGTTCTTC. It encodes CASTSLEGSSGSTGYEQFF.

As DNA, the CDR3 is TGCGCCAGCAGCCAAGTCTTTTCTAGCGGGGGGAGGAACACCGGGGAGCTGTTTTTT. As protein: CASSQVFSSGGRNTGELFF. The rearrangement uses TRBV4-1 and TRBJ2-2; 11 positions agree with TRBD2. CDR1 is MGHRA, CDR2 YSYEKL, per germline. This CDR3 region has 19 residues. V gave up 1 base and J gave up 1 base; unmatched junction bases: 8.

The V and J genes are TRBV6-6 and TRBJ2-7; D is ambiguous. CDR1 is MNHNY, CDR2 SVGAGI, per germline (reference sequence). Deletions cut 0 bases from V and 6 bases from J, with 9 bases between. The CDR3 runs to 13 residues. For the CDR3, the DNA is TGTGCCAGCAGTTACTCAGCAGCCCCCGAGCAGTACTTC. Residues: CASSYSAAPEQYF.

The J gene is TRBJ1-6, the V gene TRBV29-1; unclear D gene. Germline assignment: CDR1 SQVTM and CDR2 ANQGSEA. The CDR3 has 13 amino acids. Deletions cut 5 bases from V and 8 bases from J, with 13 bases between. The CDR3 protein is CSVRSFADSPLHF. CDR3 nucleotides: TGCAGCGTTAGGTCGTTTGCCGATTCACCCCTCCACTTT.